This TCR beta chain emerged from a study of blood T cells in healthy people across ages. This clonotype has a handful of counts. V was shortened by 5 bases and J by 4 bases, with 16 bases between the two germline ends. This CDR3 is built from 15 residues. Looked up from germline, CDR1 is SGHTA and CDR2 is FQGNSA. PCR was performed a second time for roughly 7 to 12 cycles using a sample-barcoded 5' primer and a J-beta primer mix. TCRdb reprocessed the 5' RACE reads via MiXCR and lists one record per CDR3 protein. The sample has 700,000 or so distinct CDR3 sequences; roughly two fifths are singletons. Sequenced input: blood. This clonotype was sampled from a man at least 80 years old in good health. The chain carries TRBV7-2 and TRBJ2-3; TRBD2 might be the D (6 bases). The CDR3 loop reads CASSRGLPGADTQYF. The CDR3 DNA follows: TGTGCCAGCAGCAGAGGACTACCCGGCGCAGATACGCAGTATTTT.